Listed below are T cell receptor beta chains from one sample, sequenced in a study of blood T cell repertoires in COVID-19. TCRdb keeps only in-frame clones here, not all; method: immunoSEQ multiplex PCR. The sample has under 75,000 clones, 87% seen once; the top ten hold under 13%. What was sequenced was peripheral blood. Receptor source: a woman under 30 with acute or convalescent COVID-19. The conserved cysteine and the conserved F or W are not part of the CDR3 here.

V: TRBV27
J: TRBJ1-1
length: 12
CDR3: ASSLRGGVTEAF

V: TRBV25-1
J: TRBJ2-4
length: 15
CDR3: ASSEPGQGGTKNIQY

V: TRBV6-1
J: TRBJ2-4
length: 15
CDR3: ASSEQSKLAGKNIQY

V: TRBV28
J: TRBJ1-1
length: 11
CDR3: ASSQGTVREAF

V: TRBV11-2
J: TRBJ1-6
length: 11
CDR3: ASSLGAGPPLH

V: TRBV9
J: TRBJ1-1
length: 14
CDR3: ASSWGQGGSGTEAF

V: TRBV28
J: TRBJ1-5
length: 11
CDR3: ASGLTTVQPQH

V: TRBV28
J: TRBJ2-5
length: 14
CDR3: ASSPPGGGLDATQY

V: TRBV19
J: TRBJ1-5
length: 14
CDR3: ASSIVGVLSNQPQH

V: TRBV5-1
J: TRBJ1-1
length: 11
CDR3: ASRQDRNTEAF

V: TRBV25-1
J: TRBJ2-1
length: 12
CDR3: ASSERGAANEQF

V: TRBV29-1
J: TRBJ2-5
length: 11
CDR3: SVGRQGPETQY

V: TRBV7-9
J: TRBJ1-3
length: 14
CDR3: ASSIRDSLGGNTIY

V: TRBV11-2
J: TRBJ1-1
length: 15
CDR3: ASSPRDRPRVNTEAF

V: TRBV4-1
J: TRBJ2-1
length: 10
CDR3: ASSQRNNEQF

V: TRBV7-9
J: TRBJ1-2
length: 13
CDR3: ASSFGGSANYGYT

V: TRBV2
J: TRBJ1-5
length: 13
CDR3: ASSEEGLSNQPQH

V: TRBV10-2
J: TRBJ2-5
length: 16
CDR3: ASSESNLSGGDQETQY

V: TRBV7-2
J: TRBJ1-6
length: 13
CDR3: ASSKGDRLNSPLH

V: TRBV7-8
J: TRBJ1-2
length: 16
CDR3: ASSQTGGGAYGMHGYT

V: TRBV7-9
J: TRBJ1-1
length: 12
CDR3: ASSLLYRDTEAF

V: TRBV13
J: TRBJ2-3
length: 13
CDR3: ASSLRDSETDTQY

V: TRBV27
J: TRBJ2-2
length: 15
CDR3: ASSSGTSGGVHGELF

V: TRBV5-1
J: TRBJ1-4
length: 15
CDR3: ASSLQPDRAVNEKLF